One and the same sample provided the 13 T cell receptor beta chains below, sequenced in a study of blood T cell repertoires in COVID-19 (dated by TCRdb to the early 2020s). Libraries were prepared through the immunoSEQ multiplex PCR assay. In its TCRdb copy, this immuneACCESS table keeps in-frame sequences only and misses some clones. Where compared with another copy, unresolved V genes explain less than half of these, and the others have no known cause. In all, the sample holds 200,000 to 250,000 clones, and roughly four fifths of those were seen once. The leading ten clones occupy 9.2% of the sample. Sequences were obtained from PBMCs or T cells enriched from blood (not recorded which). The receptors were sampled from a man aged 35-49 years who had recovered from COVID-19.

The V call is TRBV5-1, the J call TRBJ1-1; TRBD1 agrees at 9 bases. The germline V gene encodes CDR1 SGHRS and CDR2 YFSETQ. The CDR3 consists of 15 residues. V shed 0 bases and J 4 bases; nucleotides not matched to a gene: 4. This CDR3 reads CASSLAGQGTTEAFF. In nucleotides, the CDR3 is TGCGCCAGCAGCTTGGCGGGACAGGGTACCACTGAAGCTTTCTTT.

The J gene is TRBJ2-2, the V gene TRBV7-9; no definite D call. The CDR3 runs 15 residues. CDR1 and CDR2 (germline): SEHNR, FQNEAQ (reference sequence). V was pared by 1 base and J by 0 bases, with 6 bases between. In nucleotides, the CDR3 is TGTGCCAGCAGCTTAGGGCTGACGAACACCGGGGAGCTGTTTTTT. Its translation is CASSLGLTNTGELFF.

The gene calls are TRBV19 and TRBJ1-1, with 7 bases matching TRBD1. CDR1 is LNHDA, CDR2 SQIVND, per germline (reference sequence). V shed 3 bases and J 4 bases; nucleotides not matched to a gene: 2. The CDR3 sequence is 13 residues long. CDR3 coding DNA: TGTGCCAGTAGTATGGACAGGACCACTGAAGCTTTCTTT. The encoded protein is CASSMDRTTEAFF.

This clone was seen just once. This chain links TRBV6-2 or TRBV6-3 with TRBJ2-1; 8 bases are a match to TRBD2. CDR1 and CDR2 (germline): MNHEY, SVGEGT. CDR3 length equals 15 residues. V trimming: 6 bases; J trimming: 7 bases; junction bases outside the gene matches: 11. CDR3: CASSPPSGRQNEQFF. Here the CDR3 DNA reads TGTGCCAGCAGCCCCCCGAGCGGGAGACAGAATGAGCAGTTCTTC.

This clone appeared once. Compared with germline, one end of the junction differs, possibly owing to a read error. V and J are TRBV10-3 and TRBJ1-5; 9 nucleotides match TRBD1. There are 15 residues in the CDR3. In germline, CDR1 is ENHRY, CDR2 SYGVKD. In DNA form, the CDR3 reads TGCGCTAGTGGACAGGGGACTAATAGCAATCAGCCCCAGCATTTT. Its translation: CASGQGTNSNQPQHF.

The chain has TRBV7-8 and TRBJ2-5; 11 nucleotides line up with TRBD1. CDR1 SGHVS and CDR2 FQNEAQ come from the germline V gene. J gave up 5 bases and V 2 bases, and 7 bases lay outside the gene matches. The CDR3 totals 16 residues. DNA of the CDR3: TGTGCCAGCAGCTTACGGGACAGGGGGTTTCGGGAGACCCAGTACTTC. It codes for CASSLRDRGFRETQYF.

The table lists this clone with a few counts. The genes are TRBV12-5 and TRBJ2-2; 7 nucleotides line up with TRBD1. CDR3 length: 17 residues. Germline values: CDR1 LGHNT, CDR2 FRNRAP. J lost 2 bases, V lost 6 bases, and 12 bases had no gene match. CDR3 in DNA: TGTGCTAGTGGCGCCCCCCAAGGGGGCTCAAACACCGGGGAGCTGTTTTTT. It encodes CASGAPQGGSNTGELFF.

In its sample, this clone was seen a few times. The V call is TRBV7-9, the J call TRBJ1-1; no reliable D call. Germline assignment: CDR1 SEHNR and CDR2 FQNEAQ (reference sequence). Between the trimmed V and J ends, which lost 1 base and 0 bases, there was a span of 3 bases. The CDR3 is made up of 13 amino acids. CDR3 residues: CASSLDMNTEAFF. The CDR3 DNA reads TGTGCCAGCAGCTTAGACATGAACACTGAAGCTTTCTTT.

The chain carries TRBV19 and TRBJ1-5; 7 bases agree with TRBD1. The germline gives CDR1 LNHDA, CDR2 SQIVND (reference sequence). J lost 2 bases, V lost 8 bases, and 9 bases had no gene match. The CDR3 is made up of 15 amino acids. CDR3 in amino acids: CASRPTGYGNQPQHF. The CDR3 DNA reads TGTGCCAGTCGCCCGACAGGGTATGGCAATCAGCCCCAGCATTTT.

V is TRBV6-2 or TRBV6-3 and J is TRBJ2-2, with 8 bases that match TRBD2. V trimming: 6 bases; J trimming: 4 bases; junction bases outside the gene matches: 10. The CDR3 contains 16 residues. Germline values: CDR1 MNHEY, CDR2 SVGEGT. The DNA of the CDR3 is TGTGCCAGCAGCCAAAGGTCCGGGGGGGGCACCGGGGAGCTGTTTTTT. Residues: CASSQRSGGGTGELFF.

The chain uses TRBV7-9 and TRBJ2-5, with 13 bases that match TRBD2. The CDR3 consists of 15 residues. Germline CDR1 and CDR2: SEHNR and FQNEAQ (reference sequence). With 5 bases clipped from V and 6 bases from J, the junction kept 6 bases outside the gene matches. Here the CDR3 DNA reads TGTGCCAGCAGCCAAACTAGCGGGGGGGCGAAGACCCAGTACTTC. Residues: CASSQTSGGAKTQYF.

This clone has only one observation. This chain joins TRBV11-2 and TRBJ2-1; maybe TRBD1 (6 bases). Germline V gene data show CDR1 as SGHAT and CDR2 as FQNNGV. CDR3 length: 19 residues. V gave up 2 bases and J gave up 0 bases, with 20 bases separating them. CDR3 loop: CASSLIRARGWSSYNEQFF. CDR3 in DNA: TGTGCCAGCAGCTTAATACGGGCCAGGGGTTGGAGCTCCTACAATGAGCAGTTCTTC.

V usage is TRBV5-1 and J usage is TRBJ2-1, with TRBD2 matching over 12 bases. After removal of 4 bases from V and 2 bases from J, the junction contained 13 bases not matched to a gene. The CDR3 totals 19 residues. Germline CDR1 SGHRS, CDR2 YFSETQ. The CDR3 DNA is TGCGCCAGCAGCCCGGGAAGGACTAGCGGGACCTTCCCCTACAATGAGCAGTTCTTC. Translated, it gives CASSPGRTSGTFPYNEQFF.